These 29 T cell receptor beta chains originate from one sample sequenced in a study of cytomegalovirus exposure and HLA in healthy donors. The data were produced by immunoSEQ multiplex PCR, yet TCRdb's version contains in-frame clones alone and is incomplete. The sample records some 200,000 clones, about 86% being singletons. The sequenced sample consisted of PBMCs. These receptors all come from a woman aged 18 to 35 in good health and CMV-seropositive.

This clone has just one count. This chain links TRBV4-1 with TRBJ2-2; TRBD1 is a possible D gene (5 bases). V was cut by 0 bases and J by 0 bases, with 14 bases left in between. This CDR3 region has 18 residues. Germline V gene sequence: CDR1 MGHRA, CDR2 YSYEKL. The CDR3 DNA follows: TGCGCCAGCAGCCAAGATCTTAGGGGCAGGGCGAACACCGGGGAGCTGTTTTTT. This gives the protein CASSQDLRGRANTGELFF.

The rearrangement uses TRBV4-1 and TRBJ1-6; D possibly corresponds to TRBD1 (5 bases). Trimming cost V 1 base and J 9 bases, with 19 bases left between them. The germline V gene encodes CDR1 MGHRA and CDR2 YSYEKL. This CDR3 is 17 amino acids long. The chain's CDR3 is CASSQVREGRFGSPLHF. The CDR3 region has the DNA TGCGCCAGCAGCCAAGTTAGGGAGGGGCGTTTTGGTTCACCCCTCCACTTT.

CDR3 loop: CASSSVSEQYF. Here the CDR3 DNA reads TGTGCCAGCAGCTCCGTGAGCGAGCAGTACTTC. The chain carries TRBV6-5 and TRBJ2-7; no firm D call. The V gene lost 6 bases and the J gene lost 6 bases, with 9 bases spanning the gap. Germline assignment: CDR1 MNHEY and CDR2 SVGAGI. This CDR3 region has 11 residues.

This CDR3 reads CASSSSGGRHEQFF. The CDR3 DNA reads as TGTGCCAGCAGTTCTAGCGGGGGACGGCATGAGCAGTTCTTC. The chain links TRBV6-4 to TRBJ2-1; TRBD2 agrees at 10 bases. Germline loops: CDR1 MRHNA, CDR2 SNTAGT. There are 14 residues in the CDR3. J was trimmed by 8 bases and V by 5 bases; bases with no gene match: 6.

V and J are TRBV5-5 and TRBJ2-7, with 7 nucleotides matching TRBD2. J gave up 2 bases and V 5 bases, and 7 bases lay outside the gene matches. Germline V gene data show CDR1 as SGHKS and CDR2 as YYEKEE (reference sequence). The CDR3 length is 14 residues. CDR3 loop: CASRKTLAPYEQYF. CDR3 sequence (DNA): TGTGCCAGCAGGAAAACACTAGCGCCCTACGAGCAGTACTTC.

The genes are TRBV5-1 and TRBJ2-3, with TRBD2 identical over 8 bases. CDR1 is SGHRS, CDR2 YFSETQ, per germline. V shed 1 base, J shed 6 bases, and the junction held 7 bases outside the gene matches. This CDR3 is 15 amino acids long. In DNA form, the CDR3 reads TGCGCCAGCAGCTTGAGGAGAGCGGGGGCTGATACGCAGTATTTT. Protein product: CASSLRRAGADTQYF.

The chain is built from TRBV11-2 and TRBJ2-1; 11 bases line up with TRBD2. In germline, CDR1 is SGHAT, CDR2 FQNNGV. The ends lost 1 base at V and 1 base at J; junction bases unmatched: 9. The CDR3 runs to 19 residues. The CDR3 is CASSLVISGGAGSYNEQFF. In nucleotides, the CDR3 is TGTGCCAGCAGCTTAGTTATTAGCGGGGGGGCTGGTTCCTACAATGAGCAGTTCTTC.

The V call is TRBV6-1, the J call TRBJ1-5; D remains ambiguous. Germline CDR1 MNHNS, CDR2 SASEGT. Between the trimmed V and J ends, which lost 2 bases and 4 bases, there was a span of 6 bases. The CDR3 spans 13 residues. The CDR3 DNA sequence: TGTGCCAGCAGTGAATCGGGGAATCAGCCCCAGCATTTT. Protein: CASSESGNQPQHF.

This chain joins TRBV5-6 and TRBJ1-6; perhaps TRBD1 as D (6 bases). The V end lost 4 bases, the J end lost 9 bases, and 26 bases lay between the germline ends. The length of the CDR3 is 18 residues. The germline CDR1 and CDR2 sequences are SGHDT and YYEEEE. DNA of the CDR3: TGTGCCAGCAGCCCGGGTTGGGGGTCCAGGGGAGCCGGTTCACCCCTCCACTTT. Protein: CASSPGWGSRGAGSPLHF. Based on the CDR3 plus reference TRBV5-6 and TRBJ1-6, the full variable domain is DAGVTQSPTHLIKTRGQQVTLRCSPKSGHDTVSWYQQALGQGPQFIFQYYEEEERQRGNFPDRFSGHQFPNYSSELNVNALLLGDSALYLCASSPGWGSRGAGSPLHFGNGTRLTVT.

This clone was seen once. The chain recombines TRBV18 with TRBJ2-2, with TRBD1 matching 9 bases. CDR1 is KGHSH and CDR2 is LQKENI in the germline V gene. V trimming: 6 bases; J trimming: 4 bases; junction bases outside the gene matches: 6. The CDR3 contains 15 residues. CDR3 sequence (DNA): TGTGCCAGCTCCCAGGACAGGGGAGGCACCGGGGAGCTGTTTTTT. It is translated as CASSQDRGGTGELFF.

This clone was seen a single time. This chain uses TRBV9 with TRBJ1-5; D perhaps matches TRBD1 (6 bases). Germline lookup yields CDR1 SGDLS and CDR2 YYNGEE. The ends were cut back, 3 bases at V and 4 bases at J, with 8 bases in the middle. This CDR3 spans 13 amino acids. CDR3 residues: CASSAQGNQPQHF. CDR3 coding DNA: TGTGCCAGCAGCGCCCAGGGGAATCAGCCCCAGCATTTT.

The CDR3 spells CASSQGPAGNQPQHF. CDR3 DNA: TGTGCCAGCTCACAGGGGCCCGCCGGCAATCAGCCCCAGCATTTT. The rearrangement joins TRBV18 to TRBJ1-5, with D perhaps TRBD1 (5 bases). Germline V lookup: CDR1 KGHSH, CDR2 LQKENI. CDR3 length: 15 amino acids. The V end lost 4 bases, the J end lost 2 bases, and 12 bases lay between the germline ends.

The J gene is TRBJ2-7, the V gene TRBV9, with 10 bases lining up with TRBD1. The CDR3 has 14 residues. Germline values: CDR1 SGDLS, CDR2 YYNGEE. V was pared by 3 bases and J by 2 bases, with 2 bases of the junction left unmatched. CDR3 region: CASSADRGAYEQYF. Written as DNA, the CDR3 is TGTGCCAGCAGCGCGGACAGGGGGGCCTACGAGCAGTACTTC.

The CDR3 reads CASSTGQGTDTQYF. The CDR3 DNA reads as TGTGCCAGCAGCACGGGACAGGGAACAGATACGCAGTATTTT. The chain joins TRBV5-6 to TRBJ2-3; 9 nucleotides line up with TRBD1. The CDR3 totals 14 residues. J was trimmed by 3 bases and V by 4 bases; bases with no gene match: 3. The germline gives CDR1 SGHDT, CDR2 YYEEEE.

The chain has TRBV18 and TRBJ2-5; no clear D. In germline, CDR1 is KGHSH, CDR2 LQKENI. The CDR3 loop spans 13 amino acids. V shed 2 bases and J shed 5 bases, with 9 bases lying between them. CDR3 protein: CASSPIMAETQYF. Here the CDR3 DNA reads TGTGCCAGCTCACCAATAATGGCTGAGACCCAGTACTTC.

The gene calls are TRBV28 and TRBJ1-1; a weak D match, TRBD1 (5 bases). CDR1 is MDHEN and CDR2 is SYDVKM in the germline V gene. V lost 7 bases and J lost 0, with 15 bases in between. This CDR3 has 15 residues. CDR3 in amino acids: CASTGGGALNTEAFF. In DNA, the CDR3 is TGTGCCAGCACGGGCGGGGGAGCCCTGAACACTGAAGCTTTCTTT.

The CDR3 DNA sequence: TGTGCCACCATCCCCCCAGGGAGGAATGAGCAGTTCTTC. It codes for CATIPPGRNEQFF. The rearrangement links TRBV19 to TRBJ2-1, with a weak D call TRBD2 (6 bases). Trimming shortened V by 10 bases and J by 7 bases, and 17 bases separated the two germline ends. Germline CDR1 reads LNHDA; CDR2 reads SQIVND (reference sequence). The CDR3 runs to 13 residues. The whole variable domain, remainder taken from reference TRBV19 and TRBJ2-1, is DGGITQSPKYLFRKEGQNVTLSCEQNLNHDAMYWYRQDPGQGLRLIYYSQIVNDFQKGDIAEGYSVSREKKESFPLTVTSAQKNPTAFYLCATIPPGRNEQFFGPGTRLTVL.

In its sample, this clone was seen once. CDR3 nucleotide sequence: TGTGCCAGCAGCTTAGAACAGGGCGCCGAGCAGTACTTC. It translates to CASSLEQGAEQYF. The chain employs TRBV7-6 and TRBJ2-7; possible D gene TRBD1, 6 bases. This CDR3 is 13 amino acids long. V was cut by 1 base and J by 6 bases, with 10 bases left in between. The germline CDR1 and CDR2 sequences are SGHVS and FNYEAQ.

V and J are TRBV7-6 and TRBJ1-1; 8 nucleotides agree with TRBD1. Germline CDR1 reads SGHVS; CDR2 reads FNYEAQ. J lost 0 bases, V lost 4 bases, and 1 base had no gene match. CDR3 size: 14 residues. Here the CDR3 reads CASSSDRVNTEAFF. CDR3 nucleotides: TGTGCCAGCAGCTCGGACAGGGTGAACACTGAAGCTTTCTTT.

This clone was detected once. J is TRBJ2-7 and V is TRBV5-1, with 8 positions matching TRBD2. Germline lookup yields CDR1 SGHRS and CDR2 YFSETQ. Trimming at V came to 1 base and at J to 6 bases, leaving 9 bases not matched to a gene. The CDR3 consists of 15 residues. CDR3 sequence reads: CASSLLAGPLSEQYF. The CDR3 DNA reads TGCGCCAGCAGCTTGTTAGCGGGGCCCTTGAGCGAGCAGTACTTC.

The chain couples TRBV28 to TRBJ2-7, with TRBD1 matching over 7 bases. Germline CDR1 is MDHEN and CDR2 is SYDVKM. The CDR3 has 12 residues. With 5 bases clipped from V and 6 bases from J, the junction kept 4 bases outside the gene matches. The CDR3 nucleotides are TGTGCCAGCAGTCTCGGACAGGTCGAGCAGTACTTC. Encoded protein: CASSLGQVEQYF.

The J gene is TRBJ2-7, the V gene TRBV6-1, with D tentatively TRBD1 (6 bases). The V gene lost 6 bases and the J gene lost 6 bases, with 18 bases spanning the gap. The germline gives CDR1 MNHNS, CDR2 SASEGT. The CDR3 runs to 14 residues. CDR3 loop: CASSISYRVGEQYF. The DNA for the CDR3 is TGTGCCAGCAGCATCAGTTACAGGGTGGGCGAGCAGTACTTC.

This sequence joins TRBV11-2 and TRBJ1-2; 8 bases fit TRBD1. Germline CDR1 is SGHAT and CDR2 is FQNNGV. The CDR3 runs to 15 residues. V dropped 1 base and J dropped 8; count of bases not matched to a gene: 9. In DNA form, the CDR3 reads TGTGCCAGCAGCTTAGCCCCCACAGGGGGACGAGGCTACACCTTC. Its translation: CASSLAPTGGRGYTF.

The chain carries TRBV5-1 and TRBJ1-2, with TRBD1 as a possible D gene (6 bases). Germline V gene lookup returns CDR1 SGHRS and CDR2 YFSETQ. The CDR3 is 15 residues long. The ends were cut back, 7 bases at V and 5 bases at J, with 21 bases in the middle. CDR3 coding DNA: TGCGCCAGCCGGCCATACCGGACAGCCTTATATGGCTACACCTTC. Protein product: CASRPYRTALYGYTF.

About this clone itself: Additional DNA sequences in this sample encode the identical CDR3. This chain joins TRBV9 and TRBJ2-7; 11 bases line up with TRBD1. V was clipped by 0 bases and J by 3 bases; unmatched bases: 2. This CDR3 region has 15 residues. Germline loops: CDR1 SGDLS, CDR2 YYNGEE. Here the CDR3 DNA reads TGTGCCAGCAGCGTAGAGGGGACAGGGGGCTACGAGCAGTACTTC. Translated, it gives CASSVEGTGGYEQYF.

This chain joins TRBV5-4 and TRBJ2-7; TRBD2 aligns across 8 bases. Germline loops: CDR1 SGHNT, CDR2 YYREEE (reference sequence). The CDR3 is 15 amino acids. V shed 4 bases and J 2 bases; nucleotides not matched to a gene: 8. CDR3 sequence (DNA): TGTGCCAGCAGCCCTAAGGGGACTAGTCCCTACGAGCAGTACTTC. This translates into CASSPKGTSPYEQYF. The full variable domain, completed using reference TRBV5-4 and TRBJ2-7, is ETGVTQSPTHLIKTRGQQVTLRCSSQSGHNTVSWYQQALGQGPQFIFQYYREEENGRGNFPPRFSGLQFPNYSSELNVNALELDDSALYLCASSPKGTSPYEQYFGPGTRLTVT.

This chain connects TRBV19 to TRBJ2-5; 8 bases agree with TRBD2. CDR1 is LNHDA, CDR2 SQIVND, per germline (reference sequence). The CDR3 loop spans 16 amino acids. With 7 bases clipped from V and 5 bases from J, the junction kept 15 bases outside the gene matches. The CDR3 DNA is TGTGCCAGTACCCACAGGACCGGGACTAGTAGGGAGACCCAGTACTTC. Its protein is CASTHRTGTSRETQYF.

This sequence joins TRBV5-1 and TRBJ2-3, with D perhaps TRBD2 (5 bases). The ends were cut back, 1 base at V and 4 bases at J, with 7 bases in the middle. This CDR3 has 13 amino acids. From germline, CDR1 is SGHRS and CDR2 YFSETQ. The CDR3 nucleotides are TGCGCCAGCAGCTTGCCTAGCTCAGATACGCAGTATTTT. This gives the protein CASSLPSSDTQYF.

The V call is TRBV7-2, the J call TRBJ2-7, with a weak D call TRBD2 (7 bases). The CDR3 is 14 amino acids. Deletions cut 5 bases from V and 4 bases from J, with 15 bases between. Per the germline V gene, CDR1 is SGHTA and CDR2 is FQGNSA. This chain's CDR3 is CASSRGGGRYEQYF. For the CDR3, the DNA is TGTGCCAGCAGCCGGGGCGGGGGCCGTTACGAGCAGTACTTC.